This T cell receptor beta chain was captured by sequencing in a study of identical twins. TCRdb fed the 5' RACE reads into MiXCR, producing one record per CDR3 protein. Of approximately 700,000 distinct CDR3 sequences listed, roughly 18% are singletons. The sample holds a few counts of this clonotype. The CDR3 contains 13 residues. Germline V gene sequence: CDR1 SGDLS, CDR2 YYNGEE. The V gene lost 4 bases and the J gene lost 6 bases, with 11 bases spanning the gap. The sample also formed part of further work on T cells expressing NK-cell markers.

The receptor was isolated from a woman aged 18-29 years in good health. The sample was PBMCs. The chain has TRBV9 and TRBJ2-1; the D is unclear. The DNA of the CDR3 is TGTGCCAGCAGCACGGGCCTCCTCAATGAGCAGTTCTTC. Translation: CASSTGLLNEQFF.